The 20 T cell receptor beta chains presented below share a single source sample, sequenced in a study of CD8 T cells in ankylosing spondylitis. TCRdb reprocessed the 5' RACE reads via MiXCR and lists one record per CDR3 protein. The sample has 350,000 or so distinct CDR3 sequences, approximately 10% seen once. Sequencing was done on a sample of blood, either unsorted or a sorted T cell fraction (not recorded which). These receptors were collected from a female donor with ankylosing spondylitis or in good health (not recorded which).

This clonotype appeared a few times. The V and J genes are TRBV5-1 and TRBJ2-1; D ambiguous. V was trimmed by 0 bases and J by 0 bases, leaving 13 bases between them. This CDR3 has 17 amino acids. CDR1 is SGHRS, CDR2 YFSETQ, per germline. Here the CDR3 DNA reads TGCGCCAGCAGCTTGGCCTTTACGAGGAGCTCCTACAATGAGCAGTTCTTC. Translating gives CASSLAFTRSSYNEQFF.

This clonotype was seen at least ten times. The chain uses TRBV7-9 and TRBJ2-1, with D uncertain. The V end was cut by 2 bases, the J end by 5 bases, with 7 bases between. This CDR3 region has 13 residues. In germline, CDR1 is SEHNR, CDR2 FQNEAQ (reference sequence). DNA for the CDR3: TGTGCCAGCAGCTTATCGGAGAACAATGAGCAGTTCTTC. It translates to CASSLSENNEQFF. The full variable domain, completed using reference TRBV7-9 and TRBJ2-1, is DTGVSQNPRHKITKRGQNVTFRCDPISEHNRLYWYRQTLGQGPEFLTYFQNEAQLEKSRLLSDRFSAERPKGSFSTLEIQRTEQGDSAMYLCASSLSENNEQFFGPGTRLTVL.

This clonotype was seen a handful of times. Likely a read error: the CDR3 ends without its conserved phenylalanine or tryptophan. It is unclear where the CDR3 begins or ends on the DNA, so no DNA is shown, and the CDR3 is as TCRdb lists it. CDR3 protein: CASSPQGGKI. The V call is TRBV5-1, the J call TRBJ2-3; the table's D call, TRBD2, has no DNA check behind it. Germline lookup yields CDR1 SGHRS and CDR2 YFSETQ. The CDR3 is 10 residues long, counting both termini.

This clonotype was counted ten times or more. The rearrangement joins TRBV5-1 to TRBJ2-5; 9 bases are shared with TRBD1. The CDR3 length is 16 residues. Unmatched junction bases numbered 9, after V lost 4 bases and J lost 2 bases. Looked up from germline, CDR1 is SGHRS and CDR2 is YFSETQ. Here the CDR3 reads CASSPGQGIGQETQYF. The CDR3 region has the DNA TGCGCCAGCAGCCCGGGACAGGGAATTGGGCAAGAGACCCAGTACTTC.

This clonotype was seen a few times. The chain has TRBV7-9 and TRBJ2-3; a weak D match, TRBD2 (6 bases). Germline V CDR1 and CDR2: SEHNR, FQNEAQ (reference sequence). Trimming removed 5 bases from V and 2 bases from J, with 14 bases in between. The CDR3 extends over 15 amino acids. The DNA of the CDR3 is TGTGCCAGCAGCCTCCGGGACTTGTCCACAGATACGCAGTATTTT. Translating gives CASSLRDLSTDTQYF.

This clonotype was seen only a few times. V and J are TRBV7-9 and TRBJ2-2; TRBD2 matches at 9 bases. Germline loops: CDR1 SEHNR, CDR2 FQNEAQ (reference sequence). Trimming at V came to 3 bases and at J to 4 bases, leaving 9 bases not matched to a gene. The CDR3 spans 17 residues. The CDR3 reads CASSFIASGTVTGELFF. The CDR3 coding sequence is TGTGCCAGCAGCTTTATAGCTAGCGGGACAGTCACCGGGGAGCTGTTTTTT.

This clonotype appeared many times. The rearrangement joins TRBV20-1 to TRBJ2-1, with D hard to call. The CDR3 runs 13 residues. Germline V lookup: CDR1 DFQATT, CDR2 SNEGSKA (reference sequence). V lost 3 bases and J 6 bases, leaving 12 bases between the germline ends. CDR3: CSASSMGFNEQFF. The CDR3 region has the DNA TGCAGTGCTAGTTCGATGGGCTTCAATGAGCAGTTCTTC.

This clonotype was seen many times. This rearrangement joins TRBV27 to TRBJ1-5; possibly TRBD1 for D (6 bases). This CDR3 spans 16 amino acids. Per the germline V gene, CDR1 is MNHEY and CDR2 is SMNVEV (reference sequence). Trimming removed 3 bases from V and 4 bases from J, with 16 bases in between. CDR3 loop: CASSLGSGGRNQPQHF. In nucleotides, the CDR3 is TGTGCCAGCAGTTTGGGGTCCGGGGGCAGGAATCAGCCCCAGCATTTT.

The table lists this clonotype with a few counts. This sequence joins TRBV3-1 and TRBJ2-7, with TRBD1 matching 7 bases. The CDR3 has 13 amino acids. Germline CDR1 is LGHDT and CDR2 is YNNKEL (reference sequence). V lost 1 base, J lost 7 bases, and 4 bases stayed unmatched. CDR3 sequence: CASSQGGTAEQYF. In nucleotides, the CDR3 is TGTGCCAGCAGCCAAGGAGGGACAGCAGAGCAGTACTTC.

V gene TRBV5-1 combines with J gene TRBJ2-7; 7 bases fit TRBD1. This CDR3 region has 15 residues. V was clipped by 4 bases and J by 5 bases; unmatched bases: 12. The germline V gene has CDR1 SGHRS and CDR2 YFSETQ. The CDR3, as DNA: TGCGCCAGCAGCCTCTCCCTGGACAGGCGCGACGAGCAGTACTTC. Translation gives CASSLSLDRRDEQYF.

The table lists this clonotype with many counts. V and J are TRBV20-1 and TRBJ1-1; no clear D. The V end lost 3 bases, the J end lost 5 bases, and 19 bases lay between the germline ends. Germline values: CDR1 DFQATT, CDR2 SNEGSKA (reference sequence). This CDR3 is 15 amino acids long. CDR3 sequence (DNA): TGCAGTGCTAGGGTCGGCGGACTCAAAGGGACTGAAGCTTTCTTT. Residues: CSARVGGLKGTEAFF.

The chain is built from TRBV20-1 and TRBJ1-3; no reliable D call. The CDR3 has 14 amino acids. Germline V gives CDR1 DFQATT, CDR2 SNEGSKA (reference sequence). V lost 0 bases to trimming and J lost 4 bases, with 10 bases between them. The CDR3 DNA is TGCAGTGCTAGAGATGGCAGTGCCGGAAACACCATATATTTT. Translating it yields CSARDGSAGNTIYF.

This clonotype was found many times. V and J are TRBV5-1 and TRBJ1-1; 8 nucleotides match TRBD1. Germline CDR1 is SGHRS and CDR2 is YFSETQ. The CDR3 sequence is 15 residues long. Trimming took 4 bases from V and 4 from J; bases not matched to a gene: 9. The CDR3: CASSPDRVGGTEAFF. The CDR3 region has the DNA TGCGCCAGCAGCCCGGACAGGGTTGGAGGCACTGAAGCTTTCTTT.

This clonotype was seen a handful of times. The chain joins TRBV18 to TRBJ2-7; D remains ambiguous. The CDR3 has 13 amino acids. The V gene lost 6 bases and the J gene lost 0 bases, with 9 bases spanning the gap. Germline CDR1 reads KGHSH; CDR2 reads LQKENI. The CDR3 loop reads CASSPEPSYEQYF. Here the CDR3 DNA reads TGTGCCAGCTCCCCAGAACCCTCCTACGAGCAGTACTTC.

On this clonotype itself: Being one base from a much bigger clone, this may be a read error. V is TRBV7-2 and J is TRBJ2-1, with D tentatively TRBD2 (6 bases). Per germline, CDR1 SGHTA and CDR2 FQGNSA. This CDR3 region has 13 residues. Written as DNA, the CDR3 is TGTGCCAGCAGCCGAGTATTCGGGGGTGAGCAGTCCTTC. Amino acid sequence: CASSRVFGGEQSF.

This clonotype was recorded at least ten times. V gene TRBV5-1 combines with J gene TRBJ1-4; D ambiguous. Germline loops: CDR1 SGHRS, CDR2 YFSETQ. The CDR3 is 17 amino acids. Trimming left V 0 bases short and J 0 bases short, with 12 bases between. CDR3: CASSLETAHATNEKLFF. The CDR3, as DNA: TGCGCCAGCAGCTTGGAGACGGCCCATGCAACTAATGAAAAACTGTTTTTT.

This clonotype has ten or more counts. The chain uses TRBV20-1 and TRBJ1-5, with 8 bases aligning to TRBD1. V dropped 5 bases and J dropped 3; count of bases not matched to a gene: 15. Germline lookup yields CDR1 DFQATT and CDR2 SNEGSKA (reference sequence). This CDR3 has 17 amino acids. CDR3 nucleotide sequence: TGCAGTGCTGGGAGTAGAGATAGGACAGGGATCAATCAGCCCCAGCATTTT. Translation: CSAGSRDRTGINQPQHF.

The chain combines TRBV4-3 with TRBJ2-1; D not certain. CDR1 and CDR2 (germline): LGHNA, YSLEER. Trimming cost V 0 bases and J 5 bases, with 17 bases left between them. The CDR3 is 17 amino acids. CDR3 protein: CASSQDQTEMRNNEQFF. The CDR3 nucleotides read TGCGCCAGCAGCCAAGACCAAACAGAGATGAGGAACAATGAGCAGTTCTTC.

This clonotype was seen many times. The genes are TRBV20-1 and TRBJ1-4; 9 nucleotides align to TRBD1. This CDR3 spans 15 amino acids. Per germline, CDR1 DFQATT and CDR2 SNEGSKA (reference sequence). Trimming cost V 6 bases and J 4 bases; bases outside gene matches: 9. DNA for the CDR3: TGCAGTGCCCACACAGGGGGCGTCAGTAATGAAAAACTGTTTTTT. Translated, it gives CSAHTGGVSNEKLFF.

In regard to this clonotype: Its ends do not fully match the called genes, so a read error is possible. This sequence joins TRBV7-7 and TRBJ2-7; D is ambiguous. The germline V gene has CDR1 SSHAT and CDR2 FNYEAQ (reference sequence). This CDR3 comprises 13 residues. This chain's CDR3 is CASSLAPAHEQYF. In DNA, the CDR3 is TGTGCTAGCAGCTTGGCGCCCGCCCACGAGCAGTACTTC. The full variable domain, in which reference TRBV7-7 and TRBJ2-7 provide the parts outside the CDR3, is GAGVSQSPRYKVTKRGQDVTLRCDPISSHATLYWYQQALGQGPEFLTYFNYEAQPDKSGLPSDRFSAERPEGSISTLTIQRTEQRDSAMYRCASSLAPAHEQYFGPGTRLTVT.